This T cell receptor beta chain was profiled in a study of cytomegalovirus exposure and HLA in healthy donors. Study-wide findings and caveats: In an earlier analysis, productive rearrangement rates for most beta V segments clustered near 87% or 30%.

Trimming shortened V by 1 base and J by 6 bases, and 11 bases separated the two germline ends. CDR1 is SGHRS and CDR2 is YFSETQ in the germline V gene. The CDR3 is 13 residues long. The primer mix had 60 Vbeta and 13 Jbeta primers. Clones were read by immunoSEQ multiplex PCR, and TCRdb kept only the in-frame ones, dropping some. Among nearly 65,000 clones, about 76% were seen once, and the ten largest hold about 5.5%. A word on this clone: The antigen is undetermined.

The sequence was collected from a man aged 50-60 years in good health and CMV-seronegative. The rearrangement joins TRBV5-1 to TRBJ2-7; D is possibly TRBD2 (7 bases). The sample comprised PBMCs. CDR3 residues: CASSLKGGGEQYF. Written as DNA, the CDR3 is TGCGCCAGCAGCTTGAAGGGGGGGGGCGAGCAGTACTTC.